This TCR beta chain came from a study of Ad26.COV2.S vaccination and SARS-CoV-2 variants. V was trimmed by 2 bases and J by 7 bases, leaving 9 bases between them. Germline V CDR1 and CDR2: GTSNPN, SVGIG (reference sequence). CDR3 size: 12 residues. Noted treatment: around 19 received Ad26.COV2.S at low or high dose, single or two shots; roughly 5 received placebo; per-sample allocation not given. Each sample was drawn 63 days after the first injection (of vaccine or placebo). The protocol was immunoSEQ multiplex PCR, while the TCRdb copy is restricted to in-frame clones and leaves out a portion. Altogether hundreds of thousands of clones are present, roughly 89% being singletons, with the ten largest covering about 2.5%.

The sequencing used peripheral blood, collected in a trial of Ad26.COV2.S vaccine versus placebo. This clonotype was sampled from a person between 18 and 60 years old who received the Ad26.COV2.S COVID-19 vaccine or a placebo. The rearrangement uses TRBV30 and TRBJ2-4; D uncertain. The CDR3 reads CAWSISGNIQYF. CDR3 bases: TGTGCCTGGAGTATATCCGGGAACATTCAGTACTTC.